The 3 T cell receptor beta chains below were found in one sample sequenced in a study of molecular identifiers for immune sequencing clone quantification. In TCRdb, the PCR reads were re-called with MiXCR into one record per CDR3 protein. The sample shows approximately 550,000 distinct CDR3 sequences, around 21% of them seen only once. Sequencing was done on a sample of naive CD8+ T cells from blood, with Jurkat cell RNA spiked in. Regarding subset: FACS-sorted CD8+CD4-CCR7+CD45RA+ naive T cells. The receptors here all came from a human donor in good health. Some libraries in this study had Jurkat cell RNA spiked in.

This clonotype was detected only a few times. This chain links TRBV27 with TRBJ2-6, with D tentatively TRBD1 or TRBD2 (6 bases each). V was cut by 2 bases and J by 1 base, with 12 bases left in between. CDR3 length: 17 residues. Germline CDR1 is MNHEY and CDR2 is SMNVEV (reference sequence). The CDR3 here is CASSLGGRGSGANVLTF. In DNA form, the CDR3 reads TGTGCCAGCAGTTTAGGGGGGCGCGGGTCTGGGGCCAACGTCCTGACTTTC.

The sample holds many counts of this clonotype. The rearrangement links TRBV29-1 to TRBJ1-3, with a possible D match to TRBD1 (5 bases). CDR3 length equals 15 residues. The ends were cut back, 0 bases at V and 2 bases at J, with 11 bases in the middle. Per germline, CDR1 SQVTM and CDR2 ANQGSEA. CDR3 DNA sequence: TGCAGCGTTGAAGATATTACAGGACCTGGAAACACCATATATTTT. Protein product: CSVEDITGPGNTIYF.

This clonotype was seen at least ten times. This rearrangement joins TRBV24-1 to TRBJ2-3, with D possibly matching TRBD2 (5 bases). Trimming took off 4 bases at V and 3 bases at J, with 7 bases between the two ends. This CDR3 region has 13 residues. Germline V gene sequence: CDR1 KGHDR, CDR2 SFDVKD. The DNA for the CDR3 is TGTGCCACCAGTGACCGACTAACAGATACGCAGTATTTT. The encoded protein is CATSDRLTDTQYF.